This is a list of T cell receptor beta chains from one sample in a study of OX40 agonist ivuxolimab in advanced cancers. Measured with immunoSEQ multiplex PCR; TCRdb has only the in-frame clones, and not every one. This sample has tens of thousands of clones, with about 89% found just once. Sequenced material: CD4+ or CD8+ T cells sorted from blood, taken in a trial of the OX40 agonist ivuxolimab. The receptors derive from an adult with an advanced solid tumor such as melanoma, head and neck, liver or kidney cancer. The conserved cysteine and the conserved F or W are not part of the CDR3 here.

V	CDR3
TRBV7-9	ASRHEGAVTEAF
TRBV4-2	ASSQDQGTASYEQY
TRBV9	ASSASRAKDPSSGANVLT
TRBV7-3	ASSFNPGQGATGELF
TRBV6-5	ASKGRGKYYGYT
TRBV29-1	SVEVFGREKEKLF
TRBV27	APHEFTQY
TRBV19	ASSIRGWNTEAF
TRBV7-6	ASSPGQGIMTEAF
TRBV23-1	ASSQSRTAVALDYGYT
TRBV6-1	ASSELEGAFSNQPQH
TRBV9	ASSVVPGQGMEGYT
TRBV4-2	ASSQEVPLAGAYEQY
TRBV7-3	ASSLGGTGTGELF
TRBV5-1	ASSLGDYTNEQF
TRBV27	ATRGQGEGNEQF